These T cell receptor beta chains were read from a single sample in a study of memory CD8 T cells in hepatitis C reinfection. Repertoires were generated with immunoSEQ multiplex PCR, while TCRdb's copy carries only in-frame clones and drops some. This table holds just over 45,000 clones, approximately 92% found once. The sample consisted of naive CD8+ T cells sorted from blood. These receptors all come from a man aged 18 to 29 with hepatitis C virus infection. The CDR3 runs from the conserved cysteine through the conserved F or W. The D gene is left open where the match is weak. Size is stated for part of the rows, as once, few or many counts, or as a class when the clone is expanded.

cdr3_nt	cdr3_aa	v_call	j_call	d_call	clone_size
TGTGCCAGCATCTTAGACAGGGAGAATTACAACTATGGCTACACCTTC	CASILDRENYNYGYTF	TRBV5-6	TRBJ1-2	TRBD1	.
TGTGCCAGCAGCCAAGATAGCGCGGAGACCCAGTACTTC	CASSQDSAETQYF	TRBV14	TRBJ2-5	.	.
TGTGCCAGCAGCCCCCGGGACAGAAGAAACACCATATATTTT	CASSPRDRRNTIYF	TRBV7-9	TRBJ1-3	TRBD1	few
TGTGCCAGCAGTTACGGGGGGGCCTCCTACGAGCAGTACTTC	CASSYGGASYEQYF	TRBV6-5	TRBJ2-7	.	.
TGCGCCAGCAGCTTGGCCTTTGGGGCGGGAGTCCCCTACAATGAGCAGTTCTTC	CASSLAFGAGVPYNEQFF	TRBV5-1	TRBJ2-1	TRBD2	once
TGTGCCAGCAGGGTTCTTGTTATTGGCGGCACTGAAGCTTTCTTT	CASRVLVIGGTEAFF	TRBV28	TRBJ1-1	.	medium-sized
TGTGCCAGCAGGCTACAGGGCTCCGAGCAGTACTTC	CASRLQGSEQYF	TRBV11-2	TRBJ2-7	.	.
TGTGCCAGCAGTTTAGGGGTTAGAGGGAGCGATACGCAGTATTTT	CASSLGVRGSDTQYF	TRBV11-2	TRBJ2-3	.	.
TGTGCCAGCAGCCAGACAGCGTCCTACAATGAGCAGTTCTTC	CASSQTASYNEQFF	TRBV27	TRBJ2-1	.	.
TGTGCCAGCAGCCCGTACAGGGGGCGGCATAATTCACCCCTCCACTTT	CASSPYRGRHNSPLHF	TRBV5-5	TRBJ1-6	TRBD1	.
TGTGCCAGTATCCTCGGGAACACTGAAGCTTTCTTT	CASILGNTEAFF	TRBV19	TRBJ1-1	.	.
TGTGCCAGTAGTAAAACAGGGGTCTGGGAGCAGTTCTTC	CASSKTGVWEQFF	TRBV19	TRBJ2-1	TRBD1	.
TGTGCCAGTATTCAGGGGTGGAATCAGCCCCAGCATTTT	CASIQGWNQPQHF	TRBV19	TRBJ1-5	.	.
TGTGCCTCGGGGGCTCATGAGCGGGGGAGGGAGACCCAGTACTTC	CASGAHERGRETQYF	TRBV30	TRBJ2-5	TRBD2	.
TGTGCCATCAGAAATGACAGGATTAAGAGCTACGAGCAGTACTTC	CAIRNDRIKSYEQYF	TRBV10-3	TRBJ2-7	.	few
TGTGCCAGCAGCTTGGACGGGAGCTACGAGCAGTACTTC	CASSLDGSYEQYF	TRBV5-4	TRBJ2-7	.	.
TGTGCCAGCAGCGCGACTAGCGGGGGTACAGATACGCAGTATTTT	CASSATSGGTDTQYF	TRBV27	TRBJ2-3	TRBD2	.
TGTGCCAGTAGTATAGCCGGGTTCGGCAGTCAGCCCCAGCATTTT	CASSIAGFGSQPQHF	TRBV19	TRBJ1-5	.	once
TGTGCCAGCAGCCCTCGGGACAGCACGACCACTGAAGCTTTCTTT	CASSPRDSTTTEAFF	TRBV9	TRBJ1-1	TRBD1	.
TGTGCCAGCAGCCCGACAGGCATAGATCAGCCCCAGCATTTT	CASSPTGIDQPQHF	TRBV27	TRBJ1-5	.	.